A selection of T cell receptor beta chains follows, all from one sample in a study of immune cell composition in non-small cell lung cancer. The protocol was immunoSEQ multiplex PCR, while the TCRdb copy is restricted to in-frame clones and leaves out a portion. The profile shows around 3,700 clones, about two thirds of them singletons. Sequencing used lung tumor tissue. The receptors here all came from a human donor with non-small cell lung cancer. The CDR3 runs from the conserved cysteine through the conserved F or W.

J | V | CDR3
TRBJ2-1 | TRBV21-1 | CASSKSGARGHKSYNEQFF
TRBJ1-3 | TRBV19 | CASSSGQEDTIYF
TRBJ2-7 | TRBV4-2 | CASSQDRRGGRYEQYF
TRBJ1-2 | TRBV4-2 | CASSQTGSGGYTF
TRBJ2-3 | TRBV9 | CASSLGPAGTDTQYF
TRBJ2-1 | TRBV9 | CASSHPGQGAPYNEQFF
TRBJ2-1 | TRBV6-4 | CASSDSGRGLGNNEQFF
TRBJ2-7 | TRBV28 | CASSSPGQGAREQYF
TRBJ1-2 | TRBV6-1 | CASGSLWAGDNYTF
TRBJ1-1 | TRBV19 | CASSIGGAVTEAFF
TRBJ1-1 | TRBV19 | CASSSRQGVLSTEAFF
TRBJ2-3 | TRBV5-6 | CASSLGGPTDTQYF
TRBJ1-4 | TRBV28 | CASSFRQGLEKLFF
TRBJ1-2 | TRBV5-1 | CASSLVGGRDRAYGYTF
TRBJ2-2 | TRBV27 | CASRTSGVNTGELFF
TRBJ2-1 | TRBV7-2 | CASSLAGAVSYNEQFF
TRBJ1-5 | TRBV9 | CASAVGASNQPQHF
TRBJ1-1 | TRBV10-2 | CASSDIRGVEAFF
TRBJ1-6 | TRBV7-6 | CASSLGTGNNSPLHF
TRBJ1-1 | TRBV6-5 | CASSYGTAGNTEAFF
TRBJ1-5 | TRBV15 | CATSRDPLSNQPQHF
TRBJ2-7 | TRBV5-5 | CASSPGTWDAYEQYF
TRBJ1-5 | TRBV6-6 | CASKRSRGGNQPQHF
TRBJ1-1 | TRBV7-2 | CASSLDADTEAFF
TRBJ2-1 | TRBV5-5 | CASSLSYNEQFF
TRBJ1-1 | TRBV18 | CASSPSTGDTEAFF
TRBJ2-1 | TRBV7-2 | CASSSLGLAGGDEQFF
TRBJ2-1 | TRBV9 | CASQRGAGNEQFF
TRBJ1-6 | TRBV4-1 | CASSQEDREVTYNSPLHF
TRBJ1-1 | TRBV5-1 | CASSQAQGAGEAFF
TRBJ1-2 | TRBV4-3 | CASSQDIDREVYGYTF
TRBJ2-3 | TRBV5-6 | CASSFWTASTDTQYF
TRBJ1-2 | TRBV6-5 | CASSETGPYGYTF
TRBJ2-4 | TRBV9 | CASSDLSGTDKNIQYF
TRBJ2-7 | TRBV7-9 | CASSSVGGSSYEQYF
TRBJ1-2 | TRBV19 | CASSVPTGIKVGYTF
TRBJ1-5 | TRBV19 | CASSIHQGTQPQHF
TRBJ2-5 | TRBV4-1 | CASSQEGLSSVETQYF
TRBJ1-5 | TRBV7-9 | CASSGQGDQPQHF
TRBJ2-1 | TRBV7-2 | CASSSGGRSYNEQFF
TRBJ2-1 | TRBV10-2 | CASTSSVSYNEQFF
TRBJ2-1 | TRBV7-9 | CASSLVTGGSDNEQFF
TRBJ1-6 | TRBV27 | CASSLEGGHSPLHF
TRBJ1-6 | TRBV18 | CASSPHLGPDSPLHF
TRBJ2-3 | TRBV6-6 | CASSSSRRGSSDTQYF
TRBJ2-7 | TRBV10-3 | CAISETERGSYEQYF
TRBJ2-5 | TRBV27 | CASSFRLAAQETQYF
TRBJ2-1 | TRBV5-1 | CASRSGTGRNEQFF
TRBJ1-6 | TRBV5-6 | CASSEGGAAYNSPLHF
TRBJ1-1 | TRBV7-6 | CASIGSRGITEAFF
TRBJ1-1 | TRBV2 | CASSVRAGTNTEAFF
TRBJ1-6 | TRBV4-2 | CASSQDWGGINSPLHF
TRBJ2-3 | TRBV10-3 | CAISLTGKDTQYF
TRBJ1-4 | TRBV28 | CAIRTGADNEKLFF
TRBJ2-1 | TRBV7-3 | CANSLGGSAIEQFF